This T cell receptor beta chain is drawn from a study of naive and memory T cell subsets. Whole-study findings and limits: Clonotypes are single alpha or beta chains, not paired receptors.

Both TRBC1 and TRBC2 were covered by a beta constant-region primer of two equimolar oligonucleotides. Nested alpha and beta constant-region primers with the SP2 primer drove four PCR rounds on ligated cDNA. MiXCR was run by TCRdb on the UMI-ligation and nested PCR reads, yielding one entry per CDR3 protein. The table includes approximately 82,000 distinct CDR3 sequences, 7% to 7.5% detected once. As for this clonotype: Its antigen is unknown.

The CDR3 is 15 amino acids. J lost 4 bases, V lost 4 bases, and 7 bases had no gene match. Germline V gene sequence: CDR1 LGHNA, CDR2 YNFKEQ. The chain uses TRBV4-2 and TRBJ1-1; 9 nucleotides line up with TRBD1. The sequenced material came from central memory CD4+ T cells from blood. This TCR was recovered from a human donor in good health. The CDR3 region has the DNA TGTGCCAGCAGCCCAGCCGGACAGGGGACCACTGAAGCTTTCTTT. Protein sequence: CASSPAGQGTTEAFF.